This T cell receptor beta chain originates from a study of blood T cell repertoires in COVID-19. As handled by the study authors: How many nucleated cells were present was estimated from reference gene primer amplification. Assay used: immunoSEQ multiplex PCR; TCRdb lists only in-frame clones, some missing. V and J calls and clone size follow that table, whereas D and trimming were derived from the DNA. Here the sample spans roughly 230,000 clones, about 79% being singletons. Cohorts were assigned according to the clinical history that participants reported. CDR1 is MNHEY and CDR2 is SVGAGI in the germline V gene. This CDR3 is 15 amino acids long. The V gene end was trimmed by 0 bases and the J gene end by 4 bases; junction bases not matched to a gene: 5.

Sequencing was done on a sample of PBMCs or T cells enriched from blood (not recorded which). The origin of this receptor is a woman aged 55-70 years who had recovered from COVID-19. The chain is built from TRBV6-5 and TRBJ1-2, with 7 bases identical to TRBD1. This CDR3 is CASSYSGTASYGYTF. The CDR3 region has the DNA TGTGCCAGCAGTTACTCTGGGACAGCCAGCTATGGCTACACCTTC.